Each of the 9 T cell receptor beta chains below was sequenced from the same sample in a study of cytomegalovirus exposure and HLA in healthy donors. With 60 Vbeta and 13 Jbeta primers, the PCR was carried out. Measured with immunoSEQ multiplex PCR; TCRdb has only the in-frame clones, and not every one. The table has 270,000 or so clones, around 90% seen once. The sample comprised PBMCs. These receptors were collected from a girl aged 2 to 10 in good health and CMV-seronegative.

This chain connects TRBV6-5 to TRBJ2-5; 8 bases are shared with TRBD2. The V gene end was trimmed by 2 bases and the J gene end by 7 bases; junction bases not matched to a gene: 9. The CDR3 is 15 residues long. Germline assignment: CDR1 MNHEY and CDR2 SVGAGI. CDR3 coding DNA: TGTGCCAGCAGTTACGGGTCGGGAGGGAGGGTGACCCAGTACTTC. This sequence encodes CASSYGSGGRVTQYF.

The chain recombines TRBV29-1 with TRBJ2-2, with 7 bases that match TRBD2. Germline CDR1 is SQVTM and CDR2 is ANQGSEA. The CDR3 runs 16 residues. J lost 6 bases, V lost 4 bases, and 14 bases had no gene match. Written as DNA, the CDR3 is TGCAGCGTTGTGAGAGTGGCGGGAGAAAAAGCCGGGGAGCTGTTTTTT. Its translation: CSVVRVAGEKAGELFF.

The chain joins TRBV7-2 to TRBJ2-7, with 7 nucleotides matching TRBD2. With V trimmed by 3 bases and J by 3 bases, 8 bases remained unmatched. The germline V gene has CDR1 SGHTA and CDR2 FQGNSA. This CDR3 region has 15 residues. The CDR3 region has the DNA TGTGCCAGCAGCTTTCGGGGGGAGAGGGGCTACGAGCAGTACTTC. The encoded protein is CASSFRGERGYEQYF.

This clone was seen only a few times. The rearrangement links TRBV6-6 to TRBJ1-1; no firm D call. The V gene's germline CDR1 is MNHNY and CDR2 SVGAGI (reference sequence). The CDR3 is 14 residues long. V shed 2 bases and J shed 0 bases, with 7 bases lying between them. CDR3 coding DNA: TGTGCCAGCAGTTACCGCGCAATGAACACTGAAGCTTTCTTT. Encoded protein: CASSYRAMNTEAFF.

The CDR3 DNA reads as TGTGCCAGCAGCCAGACTAGCGGGAGTGCAGATACGCAGTATTTT. Translation: CASSQTSGSADTQYF. The chain links TRBV7-2 to TRBJ2-3, with 12 positions matching TRBD2. Germline trimming cut 5 bases from V and 4 bases from J; bases unmatched to any gene: 4. CDR1 and CDR2 from the germline V gene are SGHTA and FQGNSA. This CDR3 comprises 15 residues.

The chain joins TRBV9 to TRBJ2-3; 9 bases map to TRBD2. The trim removed 5 bases at V and 4 bases at J, leaving 14 bases unmatched. This CDR3 comprises 17 residues. CDR1 is SGDLS and CDR2 is YYNGEE in the germline V gene. As DNA, the CDR3 is TGTGCCAGCAGTTCTACCGGGACTAGCTGGGGGGCAGATACGCAGTATTTT. It encodes CASSSTGTSWGADTQYF.

The chain uses TRBV6-1 and TRBJ1-3, with 10 bases lining up with TRBD1. The CDR3 contains 16 residues. Germline CDR1 reads MNHNS; CDR2 reads SASEGT. V dropped 4 bases and J dropped 2; count of bases not matched to a gene: 5. This CDR3 reads CASSGPDRGAGNTIYF. The CDR3 region has the DNA TGTGCCAGCAGTGGACCGGACAGGGGGGCTGGAAACACCATATATTTT.

The rearrangement uses TRBV27 and TRBJ2-7; maybe TRBD2 (6 bases). Germline CDR1 is MNHEY and CDR2 is SMNVEV (reference sequence). This CDR3 has 14 amino acids. Trimming removed 5 bases at V and 2 bases at J, with 13 bases between. The DNA for the CDR3 is TGTGCCAGCAGTCGGGACTCAACGACCTACGAGCAGTACTTC. As protein: CASSRDSTTYEQYF.

The gene calls are TRBV20-1 and TRBJ1-2; D gene ambiguous. Trimming removed 1 base at V and 8 bases at J, with 2 bases between. This CDR3 has 9 residues. Germline assignment: CDR1 DFQATT and CDR2 SNEGSKA (reference sequence). DNA of the CDR3: TGCAGTGCTAGAGCAGGCTACACCTTC. As protein: CSARAGYTF.